The source of this T cell receptor (beta chain) is a study of kidney transplant recipient with SARS-CoV-2 infection. This clonotype was observed at least ten times. TCRdb called the reads again in MiXCR, with one record for every CDR3 protein. The sample gives fewer than 250,000 distinct CDR3 sequences, more than 25% of which show up once; roughly 7% is in the top ten. The source of this sequence is a young adult male patient who had COVID-19 and was a kidney transplant recipient. These T cells may partly come from the graft donor. Here the sequenced sample was a blood sample, taken at baseline and on day 111 from a kidney transplant recipient.

Here the CDR3 DNA reads TGTGCCAGCAGTGGGGACAGGGTGAGAGGAAGGACTGAAGCTTTCTTT. Translated: CASSGDRVRGRTEAFF. The chain recombines TRBV2 with TRBJ1-1, with 9 nucleotides matching TRBD1. This CDR3 has 16 amino acids. Germline V gene sequence: CDR1 SNHLY, CDR2 FYNNEI. V shed 4 bases, J shed 5 bases, and the junction held 11 bases outside the gene matches.